The next 5 T cell receptor beta chains were all read from a single sample in a study of cytomegalovirus exposure and HLA in healthy donors. This PCR relied on a set of 60 Vbeta primers and 13 Jbeta primers. The method was immunoSEQ multiplex PCR; TCRdb's version includes in-frame clones alone and lacks a portion of them. The profile shows more than 150,000 clones, more than 75% of them singletons. Sequenced: PBMCs. All receptors derive from a girl under three years old in good health and CMV-seronegative.

Details on this clone: Other nucleotide sequences in the sample specify the same CDR3. This sequence joins TRBV2 and TRBJ2-7, with unresolved D. V was pared by 8 bases and J by 7 bases, with 12 bases between. Germline V lookup: CDR1 SNHLY, CDR2 FYNNEI. This CDR3 comprises 11 residues. CDR3 in amino acids: CASDTSYEQYF. The CDR3 nucleotides are TGTGCCAGCGACACAAGTTATGAGCAGTACTTC.

The V gene is TRBV5-1, the J gene TRBJ2-4; TRBD1 matches 7 bases. Per the germline V gene, CDR1 is SGHRS and CDR2 is YFSETQ. The CDR3 totals 22 residues. J lost 0 bases, V lost 0 bases, and 21 bases had no gene match. CDR3 nucleotide sequence: TGCGCCAGCAGCTTGGATCTTTCCCGCCCCGGGACAGCCGCGACAGCCAAAAACATTCAGTACTTC. Residues: CASSLDLSRPGTAATAKNIQYF.

The chain recombines TRBV7-9 with TRBJ1-1; 12 bases agree with TRBD1. The trim removed 2 bases at V and 0 bases at J, leaving 7 bases unmatched. The CDR3 is 18 amino acids. The germline V gene has CDR1 SEHNR and CDR2 FQNEAQ (reference sequence). The CDR3 loop is CASSLQSGTGGLNTEAFF. CDR3 bases: TGTGCCAGCAGCTTACAATCCGGGACAGGGGGCCTGAACACTGAAGCTTTCTTT. Supplemented by reference TRBV7-9 and TRBJ1-1, the full variable domain reads DTGVSQNPRHKITKRGQNVTFRCDPISEHNRLYWYRQTLGQGPEFLTYFQNEAQLEKSRLLSDRFSAERPKGSFSTLEIQRTEQGDSAMYLCASSLQSGTGGLNTEAFFGQGTRLTVV.

The chain uses TRBV10-3 and TRBJ1-1; D call uncertain. V lost 4 bases, J lost 2 bases, and 11 bases lay in between. The CDR3 covers 14 residues. The germline V gene encodes CDR1 ENHRY and CDR2 SYGVKD. The CDR3 bases are TGTGCCATCAGTGGTTCCAGTCTTAACACTGAAGCTTTCTTT. Amino acids: CAISGSSLNTEAFF.

V is TRBV6-5 and J is TRBJ1-2; D unresolved. CDR3 length equals 15 residues. The V end lost 3 bases, the J end lost 2 bases, and 13 bases lay between the germline ends. Per germline, CDR1 MNHEY and CDR2 SVGAGI. CDR3 in amino acids: CASSYLAGNNYGYTF. The CDR3, as DNA: TGTGCCAGCAGTTATCTTGCAGGAAACAACTATGGCTACACCTTC.